This TCR beta chain was found in a study of blood T cell repertoires in COVID-19. Background on the study: Acute and convalescent COVID-19 specimens originated in the United States, Italy and Spain. In each case, the material was cDNA or gDNA derived from T cells, B-cell-depleted T cells, or PBMCs.

The germline V gene has CDR1 SGHAT and CDR2 FQNNGV. The CDR3 consists of 14 residues. Trimming stripped 0 bases from V and 4 bases from J, with 7 bases between. Authors' analysis steps: Nucleated cell number was recorded as an estimate derived from reference gene primer amplification. TCRdb's table, derived via immunoSEQ multiplex PCR, lists solely in-frame clones and lacks some. The V and J calls and clone size are taken from that table; D and trimming were inferred from the DNA. This sample has fewer than 45,000 clones, with about 85% found just once. What was sequenced was peripheral blood. The source of this sequence is a woman older than 75 with acute or convalescent COVID-19. This chain uses TRBV11-2 with TRBJ2-1; tentative D call: TRBD1 (5 bases). CDR3 nucleotides: TGTGCCAGCAGCTTAGACAGGGCATACAATGAGCAGTTCTTC. Translated, it gives CASSLDRAYNEQFF.